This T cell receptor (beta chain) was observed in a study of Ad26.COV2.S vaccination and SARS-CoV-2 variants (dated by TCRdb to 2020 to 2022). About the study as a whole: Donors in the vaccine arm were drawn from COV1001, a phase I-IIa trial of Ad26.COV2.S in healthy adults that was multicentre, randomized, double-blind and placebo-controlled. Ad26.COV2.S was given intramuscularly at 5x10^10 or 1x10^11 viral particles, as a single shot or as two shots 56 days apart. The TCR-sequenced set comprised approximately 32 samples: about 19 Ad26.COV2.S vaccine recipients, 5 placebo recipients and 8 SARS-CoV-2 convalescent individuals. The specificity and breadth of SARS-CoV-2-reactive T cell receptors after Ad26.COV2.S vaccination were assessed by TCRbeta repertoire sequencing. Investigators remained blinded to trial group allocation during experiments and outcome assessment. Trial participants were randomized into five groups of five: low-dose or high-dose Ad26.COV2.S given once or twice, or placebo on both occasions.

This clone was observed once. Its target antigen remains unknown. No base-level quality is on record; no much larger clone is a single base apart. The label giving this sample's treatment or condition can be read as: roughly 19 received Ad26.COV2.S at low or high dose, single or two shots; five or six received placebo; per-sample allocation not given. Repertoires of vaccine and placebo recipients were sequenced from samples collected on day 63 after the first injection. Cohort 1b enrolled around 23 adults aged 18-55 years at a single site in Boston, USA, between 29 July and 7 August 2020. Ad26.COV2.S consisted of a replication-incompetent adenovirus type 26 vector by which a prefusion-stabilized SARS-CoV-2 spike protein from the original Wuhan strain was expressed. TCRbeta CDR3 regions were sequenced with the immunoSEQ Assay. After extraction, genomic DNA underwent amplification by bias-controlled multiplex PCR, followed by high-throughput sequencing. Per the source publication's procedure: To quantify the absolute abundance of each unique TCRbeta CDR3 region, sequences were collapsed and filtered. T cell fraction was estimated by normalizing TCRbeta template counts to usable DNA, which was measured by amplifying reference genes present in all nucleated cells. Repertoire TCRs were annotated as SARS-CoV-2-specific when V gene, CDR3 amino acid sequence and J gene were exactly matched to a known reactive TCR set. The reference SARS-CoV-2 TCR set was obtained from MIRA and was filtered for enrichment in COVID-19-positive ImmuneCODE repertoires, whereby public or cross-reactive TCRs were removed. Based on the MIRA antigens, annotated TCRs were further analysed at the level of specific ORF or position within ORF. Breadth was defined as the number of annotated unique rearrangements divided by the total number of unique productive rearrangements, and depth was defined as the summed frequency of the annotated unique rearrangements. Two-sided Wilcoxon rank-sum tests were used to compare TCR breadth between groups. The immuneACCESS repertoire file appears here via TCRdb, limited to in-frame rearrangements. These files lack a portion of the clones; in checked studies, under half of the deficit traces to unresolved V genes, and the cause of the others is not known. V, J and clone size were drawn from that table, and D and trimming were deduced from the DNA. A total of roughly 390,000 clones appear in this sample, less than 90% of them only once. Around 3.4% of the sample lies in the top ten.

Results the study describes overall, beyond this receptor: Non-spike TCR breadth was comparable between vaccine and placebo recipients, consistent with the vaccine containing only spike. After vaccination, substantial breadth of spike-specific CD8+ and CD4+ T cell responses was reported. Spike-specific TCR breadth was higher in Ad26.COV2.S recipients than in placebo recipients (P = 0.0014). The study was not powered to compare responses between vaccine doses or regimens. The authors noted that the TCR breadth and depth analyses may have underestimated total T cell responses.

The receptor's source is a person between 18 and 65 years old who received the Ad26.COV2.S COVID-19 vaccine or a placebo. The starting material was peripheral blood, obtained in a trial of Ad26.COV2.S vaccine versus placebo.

The CDR3 corresponds to CASSQDRLAVGTDTQYF. The nucleotide sequence is TGCGCCAGCAGCCAAGATAGGCTAGCGGTCGGCACAGATACGCAGTATTTT. In this chain, TRBV4-1 is recombined with TRBJ2-3; 7 central nucleotides agree with TRBD2. V trim: 0 bases; J trim: 1 base; unmatched bases: 7. The CDR3 measures 17 amino acids from cysteine to phenylalanine. CDR3 DNA is the only sequence kept; it has 51 bases, read in frame from the first base. The germline V gene specifies MGHRA as CDR1 and YSYEKL as CDR2.